This T cell receptor beta chain was retrieved from a study of cytomegalovirus exposure and HLA in healthy donors. Study in general: As an earlier analysis found, 150 million to 200 million T cells yielded about 120 million unique TCR beta sequences.

The V gene end was trimmed by 1 base and the J gene end by 6 bases; junction bases not matched to a gene: 9. Looked up from germline, CDR1 is MGHRA and CDR2 is YSYEKL. The CDR3 loop spans 16 amino acids. The donors were healthy bone marrow donors. With 60 Vbeta and 13 Jbeta primers, the PCR was carried out. Using immunoSEQ multiplex PCR, the repertoire was profiled, and TCRdb retains in-frame clones only, with some absent. The sample consists of approximately 150,000 clones, 60% to 85% of them appearing once. This sequence joins TRBV4-1 and TRBJ2-7; 10 bases fit TRBD2. The sequenced sample consisted of PBMCs. The sequence was collected from a man aged 40-55 years in good health and CMV-seronegative. The chain's CDR3 is CASSQGVASGSSEQYF. The DNA of the CDR3 is TGCGCCAGCAGCCAAGGGGTGGCTAGCGGGAGTTCCGAGCAGTACTTC.